This is a list of T cell receptor beta chains from one sample in a study of blood T cell repertoires in COVID-19. The table came from immunoSEQ multiplex PCR; TCRdb's copy has only in-frame clones and leaves some out. The table lists some 120,000 clones, almost 85% of them singletons. The sequenced sample was peripheral blood. These receptors were collected from a man between 65 and 85 years old with active or convalescent COVID-19. Each CDR3 is given with its conserved first and last residue. A D gene is named only where the DNA matches it firmly. Clone size is not always given. Where it is, it says once, few, many or a class for expanded clones.

abundance,d_gene,j_gene,v_gene,CDR3nt,CDR3aa
.,.,TRBJ2-1,TRBV7-2,TGTGCCAGCAGCTTAGCGGCGGCAGGGGGGTTCAATGAGCAGTTCTTC,CASSLAAAGGFNEQFF
.,.,TRBJ1-2,TRBV9,TGTGCCAGCAGCGCTACAGGGATCTATGGCTACACCTTC,CASSATGIYGYTF
.,TRBD1,TRBJ1-2,TRBV5-6,TGTGCCAGCAGTCGAGACAGGGCAGGCTACACCTTC,CASSRDRAGYTF
.,TRBD1,TRBJ1-1,TRBV29-1,TGCAGCGTTCGACAGGGACTGAACACTGAAGCTTTCTTT,CSVRQGLNTEAFF
.,.,TRBJ2-5,TRBV6-2/TRBV6-3,TGTGCCAGCACCCCTATTGGGGCGATCCCACAAGAGACCCAGTACTTC,CASTPIGAIPQETQYF
.,TRBD2,TRBJ2-1,TRBV6-5,TGTGCCAGCAGTTCCCCCGGGACTAGAGTGCTCCATGAGCAGTTCTTC,CASSSPGTRVLHEQFF
.,TRBD2,TRBJ2-3,TRBV30,TGTGCCTGGAGAGCGGGGGCTACAGATACGCAGTATTTT,CAWRAGATDTQYF
.,TRBD1,TRBJ2-1,TRBV24-1,TGTGCCACCAGTGATTTGGGGGGCAGGGGGCACGACAATGAGCAGTTCTTC,CATSDLGGRGHDNEQFF
once,.,TRBJ2-1,TRBV20-1,TGCAGTGCCGAGGTGGTTAATGAGCAGTTCTTC,CSAEVVNEQFF
.,.,TRBJ2-3,TRBV5-1,TGCGCCAGCAGCTTGAGCGGGCTTAGCACAGATACGCAGTATTTT,CASSLSGLSTDTQYF
once,.,TRBJ1-1,TRBV2,TGTGCCAGCAGTGTTTTCAGGTCGAACACTGAAGCTTTCTTT,CASSVFRSNTEAFF
.,.,TRBJ1-1,TRBV15,TGTGCCACCAGCAGTGACCAGGTTAGCACTGAAGCTTTCTTT,CATSSDQVSTEAFF
.,.,TRBJ1-2,TRBV5-1,TGCGCCAGCAGCTTGGGGGCGGCCAGGGAGGCCACCTTC,CASSLGAAREATF
.,TRBD2,TRBJ2-1,TRBV4-1,TGCGCCAGCAGCCAGGTTCTAGCGGCCTACAATGAGCAGTTCTTC,CASSQVLAAYNEQFF
.,.,TRBJ2-7,TRBV5-4,TGTGCCAGCAGCTTTGTCTTTGAGGGCCCCTACGAGCAGTACTTC,CASSFVFEGPYEQYF